These 6 T cell receptor beta chains originate from one sample sequenced in a study of T cells in localized non-small cell lung cancer. Clones were read by immunoSEQ multiplex PCR, and TCRdb kept only the in-frame ones, dropping some. The table records some 2,500 clones, approximately 31% of them present only once. The source was lung tumor tissue, collected before any cancer treatment. These receptors came from a man between 40 and 69 years old with stage III squamous cell lung carcinoma.

J is TRBJ1-4 and V is TRBV30; no clear D. The CDR3 is made up of 13 amino acids. V was pared by 2 bases and J by 5 bases, with 9 bases between. The germline V gene has CDR1 GTSNPN and CDR2 SVGIG (reference sequence). The CDR3 loop reads CAWSWVVNEKLFF. The CDR3 nucleotides read TGTGCCTGGAGTTGGGTGGTCAATGAAAAACTGTTTTTT.

V is TRBV5-1 and J is TRBJ2-3; D is undetermined. The V end lost 2 bases, the J end lost 4 bases, and 17 bases lay between the germline ends. The CDR3 extends over 16 amino acids. The germline gives CDR1 SGHRS, CDR2 YFSETQ. The CDR3 sequence: CASSFRTPEQADTQYF. The CDR3 DNA reads as TGCGCCAGCAGCTTCCGGACCCCAGAGCAGGCAGATACGCAGTATTTT.

This clone was picked up a small number of times. The chain has TRBV11-3 and TRBJ1-1, with 7 bases fitting TRBD1. Germline CDR1 SGHNT, CDR2 YENEEA. There are 15 residues in the CDR3. V lost 5 bases, J lost 3 bases, and 9 bases stayed unmatched. DNA of the CDR3: TGTGCCAGCAGCCCTCAAGGGGGCGCGCACACTGAAGCTTTCTTT. This translates into CASSPQGGAHTEAFF.

The rearrangement joins TRBV30 to TRBJ2-3, with D hard to call. Trimming stripped 1 base from V and 0 bases from J, with 5 bases between. The CDR3 length is 13 residues. Germline V gives CDR1 GTSNPN, CDR2 SVGIG (reference sequence). CDR3 loop: CAWSGSSTDTQYF. The CDR3 coding sequence is TGTGCCTGGAGTGGGTCGAGCACAGATACGCAGTATTTT. The whole variable domain, remainder taken from reference TRBV30 and TRBJ2-3, is SQTIHQWPATLVQPVGSPLSLECTVEGTSNPNLYWYRQAAGRGLQLLFYSVGIGQISSEVPQNLSASRPQDRQFILSSKKLLLSDSGFYLCAWSGSSTDTQYFGPGTRLTVL.

Here the CDR3 DNA reads TGTGCCAGCAGCCGCACTAGCGGGAGGTGGGAACCGAAGTTCTTC. This sequence encodes CASSRTSGRWEPKFF. The chain uses TRBV28 and TRBJ2-1; 12 nucleotides align to TRBD2. Germline loops: CDR1 MDHEN, CDR2 SYDVKM. After removal of 6 bases from V and 14 bases from J, the junction contained 14 bases not matched to a gene. The CDR3 totals 15 residues.

Only a few counts were recorded for this clone. The V gene is TRBV11-3, the J gene TRBJ2-7, with a weak D call TRBD1 (6 bases). V lost 5 bases to trimming and J lost 1 base, with 18 bases between them. The germline V gene has CDR1 SGHNT and CDR2 YENEEA. The CDR3 is 16 residues long. The CDR3 region is CASSPNPTGTSYEQYF. The CDR3 DNA is TGTGCCAGCAGCCCCAACCCCACAGGGACATCCTACGAGCAGTACTTC.